This T cell receptor beta chain comes out of a study of blood T cell repertoires in COVID-19. Whole-study context: There were acute and convalescent COVID-19 samples, and they came from the United States, Italy and Spain.

TCRdb's copy holds only in-frame clones and misses some; the assay was immunoSEQ multiplex PCR. The sample records some 140,000 clones, more than 80% being singletons. The CDR3 totals 15 residues. Germline CDR1 reads MNHEY; CDR2 reads SVGAGI. V shed 6 bases, J shed 5 bases, and the junction held 12 bases outside the gene matches. The chain combines TRBV6-5 with TRBJ1-2, with 7 bases aligning to TRBD1. Sequences were obtained from peripheral blood. The receptor was derived from a man in his forties or fifties with acute or convalescent COVID-19. The CDR3 here is CASRGGQPGKYGYTF. The CDR3 nucleotides are TGTGCCAGCAGAGGGGGACAGCCCGGGAAGTATGGCTACACCTTC.